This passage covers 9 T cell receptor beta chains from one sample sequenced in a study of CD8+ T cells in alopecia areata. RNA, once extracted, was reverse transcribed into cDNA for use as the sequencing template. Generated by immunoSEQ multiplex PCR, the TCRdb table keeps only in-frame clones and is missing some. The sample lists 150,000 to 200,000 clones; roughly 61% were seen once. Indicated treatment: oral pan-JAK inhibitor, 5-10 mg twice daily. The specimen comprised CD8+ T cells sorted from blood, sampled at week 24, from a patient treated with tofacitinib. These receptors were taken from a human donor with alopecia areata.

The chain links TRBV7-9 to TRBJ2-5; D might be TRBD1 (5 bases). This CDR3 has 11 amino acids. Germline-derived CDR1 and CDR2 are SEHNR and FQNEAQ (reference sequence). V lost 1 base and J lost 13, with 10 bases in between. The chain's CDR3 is CASSLGARVYF. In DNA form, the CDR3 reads TGTGCCAGCAGCTTAGGGGCCAGGGTGTACTTC. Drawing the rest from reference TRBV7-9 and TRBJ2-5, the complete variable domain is DTGVSQNPRHKITKRGQNVTFRCDPISEHNRLYWYRQTLGQGPEFLTYFQNEAQLEKSRLLSDRFSAERPKGSFSTLEIQRTEQGDSAMYLCASSLGARVYFGPGTRLLVL.

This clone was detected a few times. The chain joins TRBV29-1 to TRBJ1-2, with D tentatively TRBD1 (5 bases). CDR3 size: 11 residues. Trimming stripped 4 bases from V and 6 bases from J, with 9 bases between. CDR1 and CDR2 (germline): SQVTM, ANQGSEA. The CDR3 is CSVGVQDGYTF. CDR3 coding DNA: TGCAGCGTTGGGGTACAGGATGGCTACACCTTC.

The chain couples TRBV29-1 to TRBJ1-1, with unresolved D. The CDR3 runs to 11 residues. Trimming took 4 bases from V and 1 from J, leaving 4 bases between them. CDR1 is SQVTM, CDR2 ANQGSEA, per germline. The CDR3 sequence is CSVGENTEAFF. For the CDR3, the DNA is TGCAGCGTTGGCGAGAACACTGAAGCTTTCTTT.

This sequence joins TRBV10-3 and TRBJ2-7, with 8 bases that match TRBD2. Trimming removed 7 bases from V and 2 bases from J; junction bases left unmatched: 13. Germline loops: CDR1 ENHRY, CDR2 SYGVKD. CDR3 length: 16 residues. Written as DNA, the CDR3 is TGTGCCATCAAGCCAAACCAGCGGGGGCATACCTACGAGCAGTACTTC. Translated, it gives CAIKPNQRGHTYEQYF.

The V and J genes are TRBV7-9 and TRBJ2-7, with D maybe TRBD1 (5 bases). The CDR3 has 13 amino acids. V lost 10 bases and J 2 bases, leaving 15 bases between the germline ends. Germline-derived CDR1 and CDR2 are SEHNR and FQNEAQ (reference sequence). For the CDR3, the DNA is TGTGCCACCCGCCCCGCCAGGGCCTACGAGCAGTACTTC. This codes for CATRPARAYEQYF.

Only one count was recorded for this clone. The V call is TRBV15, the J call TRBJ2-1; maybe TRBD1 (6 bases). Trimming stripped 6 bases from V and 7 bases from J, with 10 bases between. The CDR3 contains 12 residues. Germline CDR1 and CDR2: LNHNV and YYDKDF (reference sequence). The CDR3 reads CATSGGRNEQFF. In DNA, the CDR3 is TGTGCCACCAGTGGGGGCAGGAATGAGCAGTTCTTC. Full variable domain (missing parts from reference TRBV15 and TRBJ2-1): DAMVIQNPRYQVTQFGKPVTLSCSQTLNHNVMYWYQQKSSQAPKLLFHYYDKDFNNEADTPDNFQSRRPNTSFCFLDIRSPGLGDTAMYLCATSGGRNEQFFGPGTRLTVL.

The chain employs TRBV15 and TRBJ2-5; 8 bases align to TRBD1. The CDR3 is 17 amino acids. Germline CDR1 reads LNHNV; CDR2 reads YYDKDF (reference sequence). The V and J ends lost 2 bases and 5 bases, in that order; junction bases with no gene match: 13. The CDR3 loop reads CATSRQQGVDGEETQYF. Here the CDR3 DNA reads TGTGCCACCAGCAGACAACAGGGGGTGGATGGGGAGGAGACCCAGTACTTC.

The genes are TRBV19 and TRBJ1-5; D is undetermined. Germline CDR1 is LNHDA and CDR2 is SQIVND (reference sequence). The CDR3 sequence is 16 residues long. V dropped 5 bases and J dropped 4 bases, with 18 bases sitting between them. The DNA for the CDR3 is TGTGCCAGTAGTTTAATAATCATCGCGGCGAATCAGCCCCAGCATTTT. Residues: CASSLIIIAANQPQHF.

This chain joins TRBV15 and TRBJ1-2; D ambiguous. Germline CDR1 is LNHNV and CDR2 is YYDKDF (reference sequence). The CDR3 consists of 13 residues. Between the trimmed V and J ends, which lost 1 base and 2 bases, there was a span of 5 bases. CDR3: CATSRAKNYGYTF. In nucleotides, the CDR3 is TGTGCCACCAGCAGAGCGAAGAACTATGGCTACACCTTC.